This T cell receptor (beta chain) comes out of a study of T cells in Graves' hyperthyroidism and ophthalmopathy. Overall study findings and caveats: Blood shared most expanded thyroid clonotypes above 0.001.

This CDR3 is 17 amino acids long. J was trimmed by 7 bases and V by 0 bases; bases with no gene match: 12. Germline V gene sequence: CDR1 WSHSY, CDR2 SAAADI. Diagnosis rested on symptoms, serum thyroxine and TRAb, thyroid ultrasound, and orbital computed tomography. Fresh peripheral blood, about 10 ml of it, supplied the PBMCs. Authors of the study amplified TCR beta CDR3 regions from RNA transcripts. HTBI primers were employed in a first-round RT-PCR of the TCR CDR3. TCRdb reprocessed the multiplex PCR reads via MiXCR and lists one record per CDR3 protein. Of roughly 330,000 distinct CDR3 sequences listed, roughly 15% were seen once; the top ten hold around 34%. The sample holds a few counts of this clonotype. Its specificity is not known.

The chain has TRBV10-2 and TRBJ2-7; TRBD2 matches 10 bases. The material sequenced was blood. The receptor's source is a man aged 25-45 years with Graves' hyperthyroidism. The DNA for the CDR3 is TGCGCCAGCAGTGAGTCGCGTAGCGGGAGGCCATACTTTGAGCAGTACTTC. It translates to CASSESRSGRPYFEQYF.